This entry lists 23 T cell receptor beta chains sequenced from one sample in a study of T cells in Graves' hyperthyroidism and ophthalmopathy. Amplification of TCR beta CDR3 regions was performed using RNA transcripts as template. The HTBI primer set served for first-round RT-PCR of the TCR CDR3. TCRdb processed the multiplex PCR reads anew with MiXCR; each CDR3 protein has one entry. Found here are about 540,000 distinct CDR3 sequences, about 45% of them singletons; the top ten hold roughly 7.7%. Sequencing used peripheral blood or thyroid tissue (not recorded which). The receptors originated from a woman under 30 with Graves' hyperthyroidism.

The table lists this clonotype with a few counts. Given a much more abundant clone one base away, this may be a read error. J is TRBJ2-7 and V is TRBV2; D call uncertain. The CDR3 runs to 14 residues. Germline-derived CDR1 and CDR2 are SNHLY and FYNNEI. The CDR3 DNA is TGTGCCAGCAGTGAAGATCCAGAAGCCTACGGGCAGTACTTC. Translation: CASSEDPEAYGQYF.

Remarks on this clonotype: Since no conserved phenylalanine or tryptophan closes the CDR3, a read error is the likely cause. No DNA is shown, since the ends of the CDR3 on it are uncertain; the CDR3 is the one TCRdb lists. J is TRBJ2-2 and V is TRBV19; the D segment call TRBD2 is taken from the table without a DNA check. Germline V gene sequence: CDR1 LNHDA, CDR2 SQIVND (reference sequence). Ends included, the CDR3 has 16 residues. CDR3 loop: CASSPWTFANTGELVL.

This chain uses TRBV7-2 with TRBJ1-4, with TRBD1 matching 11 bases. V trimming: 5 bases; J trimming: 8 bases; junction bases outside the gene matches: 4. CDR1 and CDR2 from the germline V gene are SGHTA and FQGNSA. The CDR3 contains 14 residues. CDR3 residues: CASSTWTGGEKLFF. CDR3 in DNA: TGTGCCAGCAGCACATGGACAGGGGGCGAAAAACTGTTTTTT.

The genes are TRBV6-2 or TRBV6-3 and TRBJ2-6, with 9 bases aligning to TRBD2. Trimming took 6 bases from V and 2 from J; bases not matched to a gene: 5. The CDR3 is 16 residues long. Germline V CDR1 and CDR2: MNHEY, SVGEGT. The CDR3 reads CASRPLAGTGANVLTF. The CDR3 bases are TGTGCCAGCAGACCCCTAGCGGGAACTGGGGCCAACGTCCTGACTTTC.

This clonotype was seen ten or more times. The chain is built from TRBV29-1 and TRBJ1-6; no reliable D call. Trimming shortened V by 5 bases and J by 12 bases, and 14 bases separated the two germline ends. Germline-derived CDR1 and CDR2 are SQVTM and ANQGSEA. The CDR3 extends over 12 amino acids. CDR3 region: CSVSEGSGPLHF. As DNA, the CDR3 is TGCAGCGTTTCTGAAGGTTCCGGACCCCTCCACTTT.

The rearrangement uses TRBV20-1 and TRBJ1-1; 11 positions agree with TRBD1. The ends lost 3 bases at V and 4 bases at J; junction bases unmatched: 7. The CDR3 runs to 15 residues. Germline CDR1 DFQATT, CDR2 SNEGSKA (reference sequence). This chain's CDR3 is CSASLGQGASTEAFF. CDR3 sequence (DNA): TGCAGTGCTAGTTTAGGACAGGGGGCTAGCACTGAAGCTTTCTTT.

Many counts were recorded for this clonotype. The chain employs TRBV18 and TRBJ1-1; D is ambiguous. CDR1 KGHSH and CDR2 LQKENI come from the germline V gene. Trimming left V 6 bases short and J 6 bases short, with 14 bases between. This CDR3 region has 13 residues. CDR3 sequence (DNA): TGTGCCAGCTCGGGAGTCGTTGGCGCTGAAGCTTTCTTT. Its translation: CASSGVVGAEAFF.

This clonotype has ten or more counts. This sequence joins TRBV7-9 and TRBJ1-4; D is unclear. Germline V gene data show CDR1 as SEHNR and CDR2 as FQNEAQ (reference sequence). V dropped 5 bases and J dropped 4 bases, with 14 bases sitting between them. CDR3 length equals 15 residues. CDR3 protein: CASSTDGILNEKLFF. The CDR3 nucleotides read TGTGCCAGCAGCACTGACGGAATTCTTAATGAAAAACTGTTTTTT.

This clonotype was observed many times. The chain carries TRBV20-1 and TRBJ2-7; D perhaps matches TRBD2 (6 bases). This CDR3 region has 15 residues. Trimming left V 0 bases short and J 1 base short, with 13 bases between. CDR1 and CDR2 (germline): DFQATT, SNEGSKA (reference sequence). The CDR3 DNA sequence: TGCAGTGCTAGAGAAGGGACTGATGGGTCCTACGAGCAGTACTTC. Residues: CSAREGTDGSYEQYF.

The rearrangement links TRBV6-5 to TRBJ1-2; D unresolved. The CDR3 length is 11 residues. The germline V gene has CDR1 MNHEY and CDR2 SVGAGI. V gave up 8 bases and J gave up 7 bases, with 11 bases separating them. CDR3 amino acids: CASPGSSGYTF. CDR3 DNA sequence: TGTGCCAGCCCCGGGTCCAGTGGCTACACCTTC.

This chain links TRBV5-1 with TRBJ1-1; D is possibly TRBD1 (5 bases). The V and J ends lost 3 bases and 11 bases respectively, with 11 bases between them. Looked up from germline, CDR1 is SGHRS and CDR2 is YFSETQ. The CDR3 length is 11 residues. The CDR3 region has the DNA TGCGCCAGCAGCTCGACCGGGACCGCTTTCTTT. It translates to CASSSTGTAFF.

CDR3 nucleotide sequence: TGTGCCAGCAGTACAGGACAGGGCCCAGGGCAGTACTTC. It translates to CASSTGQGPGQYF. The chain couples TRBV7-9 to TRBJ2-7; 8 nucleotides line up with TRBD1. The CDR3 loop spans 13 amino acids. Germline CDR1 SEHNR, CDR2 FQNEAQ (reference sequence). V lost 6 bases, J lost 9 bases, and 10 bases stayed unmatched.

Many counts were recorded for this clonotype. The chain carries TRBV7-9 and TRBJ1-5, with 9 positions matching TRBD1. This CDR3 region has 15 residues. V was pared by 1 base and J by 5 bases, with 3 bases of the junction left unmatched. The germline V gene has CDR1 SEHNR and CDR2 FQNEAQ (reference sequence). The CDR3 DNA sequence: TGTGCCAGCAGCTTAGTAGGACAGGGGCATCAGCCCCAGCATTTT. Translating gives CASSLVGQGHQPQHF.

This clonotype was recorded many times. The CDR3 protein is CASSLQRTQETQYF. For the CDR3, the DNA is TGTGCCAGCAGCTTGCAGCGCACACAAGAGACCCAGTACTTC. V gene TRBV11-2 combines with J gene TRBJ2-5; D is undetermined. The CDR3 has 14 residues. Germline values: CDR1 SGHAT, CDR2 FQNNGV. With 3 bases removed from V and 2 bases from J, the gap between germline ends came to 10 bases.

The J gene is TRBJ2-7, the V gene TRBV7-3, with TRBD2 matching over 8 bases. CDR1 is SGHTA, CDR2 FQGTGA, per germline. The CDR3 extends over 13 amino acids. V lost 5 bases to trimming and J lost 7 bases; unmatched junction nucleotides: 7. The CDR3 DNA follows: TGTGCCAGCAGCGAAGCGGGGGTGGGTGAGCAGTACTTC. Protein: CASSEAGVGEQYF.

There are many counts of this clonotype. The CDR3 sequence: CASSLAGFSYEQYF. CDR3 nucleotide sequence: TGTGCCAGCAGCTTAGCAGGATTTTCCTACGAGCAGTACTTC. V is TRBV7-3 and J is TRBJ2-7; the D is unclear. V was clipped by 2 bases and J by 1 base, with 9 bases between them. Germline lookup yields CDR1 SGHTA and CDR2 FQGTGA. The CDR3 runs 14 residues.

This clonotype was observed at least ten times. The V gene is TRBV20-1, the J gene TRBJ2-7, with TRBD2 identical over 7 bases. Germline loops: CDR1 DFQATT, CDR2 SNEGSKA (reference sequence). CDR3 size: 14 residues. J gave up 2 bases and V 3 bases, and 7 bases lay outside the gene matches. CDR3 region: CSASWGEGPYEQYF. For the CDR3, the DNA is TGCAGTGCTAGTTGGGGGGAGGGCCCCTACGAGCAGTACTTC.

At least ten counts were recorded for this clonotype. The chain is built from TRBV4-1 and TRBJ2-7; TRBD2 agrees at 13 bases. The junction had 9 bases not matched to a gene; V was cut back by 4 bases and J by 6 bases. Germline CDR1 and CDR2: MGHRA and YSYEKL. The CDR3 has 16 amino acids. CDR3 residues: CASSPLLAGGPGEQYF. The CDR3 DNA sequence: TGCGCCAGCAGCCCACTACTAGCGGGAGGGCCGGGCGAGCAGTACTTC.

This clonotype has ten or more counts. CDR3 nucleotide sequence: TGTGCCAGCAGCCAAGAACTACATGAAAAACTGTTTTTT. Its translation: CASSQELHEKLFF. This chain links TRBV14 with TRBJ1-4; D uncertain. The CDR3 consists of 13 residues. Per germline, CDR1 SGHDN and CDR2 FVKESK. Trimming took 0 bases from V and 6 from J, leaving 5 bases between them.

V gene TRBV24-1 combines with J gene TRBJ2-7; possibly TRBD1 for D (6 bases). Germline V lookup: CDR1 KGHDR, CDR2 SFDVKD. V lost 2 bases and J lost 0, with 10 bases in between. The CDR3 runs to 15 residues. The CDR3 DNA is TGTGCCACCAGTGATTACAGGGAGAGCTCCTACGAGCAGTACTTC. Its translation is CATSDYRESSYEQYF.

In nucleotides, the CDR3 is TGTGCCAGCAGGCCCTACGAAGCCTTGACAGGGGAACAGCCCCAGCATTTT. This encodes CASRPYEALTGEQPQHF. V usage is TRBV6-5 and J usage is TRBJ1-5; 8 bases fit TRBD1. The CDR3 is made up of 17 amino acids. Germline V lookup: CDR1 MNHEY, CDR2 SVGAGI. Germline trimming cut 6 bases from V and 7 bases from J; bases unmatched to any gene: 17.

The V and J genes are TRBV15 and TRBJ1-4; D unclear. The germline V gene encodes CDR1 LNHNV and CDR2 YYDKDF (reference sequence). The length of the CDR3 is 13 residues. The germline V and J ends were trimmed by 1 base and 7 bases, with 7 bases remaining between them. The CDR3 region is CATSRARSEKLFF. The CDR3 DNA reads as TGTGCCACCAGCAGAGCACGGAGTGAAAAACTGTTTTTT. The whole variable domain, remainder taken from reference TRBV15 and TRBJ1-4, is DAMVIQNPRYQVTQFGKPVTLSCSQTLNHNVMYWYQQKSSQAPKLLFHYYDKDFNNEADTPDNFQSRRPNTSFCFLDIRSPGLGDTAMYLCATSRARSEKLFFGSGTQLSVL.

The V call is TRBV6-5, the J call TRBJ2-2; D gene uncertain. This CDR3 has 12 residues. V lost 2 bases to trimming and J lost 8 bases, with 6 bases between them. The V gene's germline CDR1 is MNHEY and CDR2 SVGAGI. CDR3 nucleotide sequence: TGTGCCAGCAGTTACACGACAGGGGAGCTGTTTTTT. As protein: CASSYTTGELFF.